These 19 T cell receptor beta chains were sequenced from one sample in a study of control samples from healthy donors and cancer patients. Clones were sequenced by immunoSEQ multiplex PCR, and TCRdb holds only the in-frame ones, with some missing. The table lists about 160,000 clones, roughly 95% of them singletons, with over 0.9% in the top ten. Input material: blood. These receptors were collected from a woman aged 25-40 years in good health.

The V gene is TRBV6-6, the J gene TRBJ2-5; 11 positions match TRBD2. Trimming removed 5 bases from V and 4 bases from J; junction bases left unmatched: 6. The CDR3 is 15 amino acids. Germline V gives CDR1 MNHNY, CDR2 SVGAGI (reference sequence). The CDR3 here is CASSQLAGVLETQYF. The CDR3 DNA reads as TGTGCCAGCAGTCAACTAGCGGGAGTCTTAGAGACCCAGTACTTC.

The CDR3 protein is CSALDLYTEAFF. The CDR3 DNA sequence: TGCAGCGCCTTGGACCTTTACACTGAAGCTTTCTTT. The chain recombines TRBV29-1 with TRBJ1-1, with D hard to call. Germline assignment: CDR1 SQVTM and CDR2 ANQGSEA. V was trimmed by 7 bases and J by 3 bases, leaving 12 bases between them. CDR3 length equals 12 residues. Full variable domain (missing parts from reference TRBV29-1 and TRBJ1-1): SAVISQKPSRDICQRGTSLTIQCQVDSQVTMMFWYRQQPGQSLTLIATANQGSEATYESGFVIDKFPISRPNLTFSTLTVSNMSPEDSSIYLCSALDLYTEAFFGQGTRLTVV.

This chain uses TRBV6-4 with TRBJ2-1, with D possibly matching TRBD2 (6 bases). This CDR3 is built from 15 residues. V lost 6 bases to trimming and J lost 6 bases, with 18 bases between them. Germline V gene data show CDR1 as MRHNA and CDR2 as SNTAGT. CDR3 protein: CASSAAAGSSNEQFF. Here the CDR3 DNA reads TGTGCCAGCAGCGCCGCGGCGGGGAGTAGCAATGAGCAGTTCTTC.

V gene TRBV7-9 combines with J gene TRBJ2-7; 7 nucleotides align to TRBD2. The CDR3 is made up of 16 amino acids. V gave up 0 bases and J gave up 1 base; unmatched junction bases: 6. Germline-derived CDR1 and CDR2 are SEHNR and FQNEAQ (reference sequence). CDR3 in DNA: TGTGCCAGCAGCTTAGCCGGGGACTACAGATCCTACGAGCAGTACTTC. The encoded protein is CASSLAGDYRSYEQYF.

The rearrangement uses TRBV15 and TRBJ1-1; D perhaps matches TRBD1 (5 bases). The germline V and J ends were trimmed by 4 bases and 5 bases, with 17 bases remaining between them. The CDR3 loop spans 15 amino acids. The V gene's germline CDR1 is LNHNV and CDR2 YYDKDF (reference sequence). CDR3 bases: TGTGCCACCAGCACAACGGGAGGGACCGAAACTGAAGCTTTCTTT. Translated, it gives CATSTTGGTETEAFF.

The J gene is TRBJ2-3, the V gene TRBV27; tentative D call: TRBD2 (5 bases). This CDR3 contains 13 residues. V was clipped by 4 bases and J by 8 bases, with 13 bases between them. Germline CDR1 and CDR2: MNHEY and SMNVEV (reference sequence). DNA of the CDR3: TGTGCCAGCAGTTCCTCACTAGTTGGTACGCAGTATTTT. Protein product: CASSSSLVGTQYF.

V is TRBV18 and J is TRBJ1-1, with TRBD1 matching over 10 bases. CDR3 length: 14 amino acids. The germline V gene has CDR1 KGHSH and CDR2 LQKENI. The V and J ends lost 2 bases and 6 bases, in that order; junction bases with no gene match: 3. The CDR3 nucleotides are TGTGCCAGCTCACCAACCGGGACAGGGGCTGAAGCTTTCTTT. Its translation is CASSPTGTGAEAFF.

The chain has TRBV5-1 and TRBJ2-3; no reliable D call. With 0 bases removed from V and 2 bases from J, the gap between germline ends came to 10 bases. CDR1 and CDR2 (germline): SGHRS, YFSETQ. The CDR3 runs to 15 residues. The DNA for the CDR3 is TGCGCCAGCAGCTTGGGGACGGATTCCACAGATACGCAGTATTTT. This translates into CASSLGTDSTDTQYF.

The chain employs TRBV5-1 and TRBJ2-3; 9 bases match TRBD2. The CDR3 is 16 amino acids. V was pared by 4 bases and J by 0 bases, with 6 bases of the junction left unmatched. In germline, CDR1 is SGHRS, CDR2 YFSETQ. DNA of the CDR3: TGCGCCAGCAGCCCCGGGACTAGCCCTAGCACAGATACGCAGTATTTT. Its protein is CASSPGTSPSTDTQYF.

V usage is TRBV6-5 and J usage is TRBJ1-4; TRBD1 agrees at 7 bases. V lost 5 bases to trimming and J lost 4 bases; unmatched junction nucleotides: 7. Looked up from germline, CDR1 is MNHEY and CDR2 is SVGAGI. CDR3 length equals 15 residues. CDR3 region: CASSLRTGLNEKLFF. The CDR3 nucleotides are TGTGCCAGCAGTCTTCGGACAGGCCTTAATGAAAAACTGTTTTTT.

The chain uses TRBV4-1 and TRBJ1-5; no firm D call. The CDR3 length is 16 residues. The germline V gene encodes CDR1 MGHRA and CDR2 YSYEKL. V was pared by 1 base and J by 6 bases, with 16 bases between. The CDR3 region has the DNA TGCGCCAGCAGCCAAGGTTCCGAGGCAGGCCTTCAGCCCCAGCATTTT. This sequence encodes CASSQGSEAGLQPQHF.

As for this clone: The sample has other DNA sequences that encode this CDR3 too. The chain employs TRBV28 and TRBJ1-2; D remains ambiguous. Germline V gene lookup returns CDR1 MDHEN and CDR2 SYDVKM. The V end lost 6 bases, the J end lost 5 bases, and 10 bases lay between the germline ends. The CDR3 totals 12 residues. The CDR3: CASSSGFYGYTF. The CDR3 DNA sequence: TGTGCCAGCAGCTCAGGCTTTTATGGCTACACCTTC.

V usage is TRBV7-6 and J usage is TRBJ2-5; 14 bases line up with TRBD2. The CDR3 loop spans 15 amino acids. Germline assignment: CDR1 SGHVS and CDR2 FNYEAQ. V lost 5 bases and J lost 5; bases outside the gene matches: 4. The CDR3 loop reads CASSLGLAGVETQYF. CDR3 bases: TGTGCCAGCAGCCTGGGACTAGCGGGAGTGGAGACCCAGTACTTC.

The V call is TRBV9, the J call TRBJ2-1, with 11 positions matching TRBD2. Per germline, CDR1 SGDLS and CDR2 YYNGEE. V lost 3 bases, J lost 6 bases, and 8 bases stayed unmatched. The CDR3 has 16 amino acids. The CDR3 loop reads CASSGLAGGRRNEQFF. Written as DNA, the CDR3 is TGTGCCAGCAGCGGCCTAGCGGGGGGCAGACGCAATGAGCAGTTCTTC.

V is TRBV6-1 and J is TRBJ1-1; 7 bases are a match to TRBD1. V was pared by 3 bases and J by 5 bases, with 6 bases of the junction left unmatched. This CDR3 is built from 14 residues. CDR1 is MNHNS and CDR2 is SASEGT in the germline V gene. Written as DNA, the CDR3 is TGTGCCAGCAGTGACCCGGGACAGAGAACTGAAGCTTTCTTT. Translation: CASSDPGQRTEAFF.

The rearrangement uses TRBV5-8 and TRBJ2-3, with 9 bases fitting TRBD1. Unmatched junction bases numbered 5, after V lost 3 bases and J lost 3 bases. In germline, CDR1 is SGHTS, CDR2 YDEGEE. This CDR3 contains 15 residues. CDR3 protein: CASSWAGTGTDTQYF. DNA for the CDR3: TGTGCCAGCAGCTGGGCCGGGACAGGGACAGATACGCAGTATTTT.

This chain connects TRBV5-4 to TRBJ1-2; 8 positions agree with TRBD1. This CDR3 contains 13 residues. Germline lookup yields CDR1 SGHNT and CDR2 YYREEE (reference sequence). J was trimmed by 5 bases and V by 4 bases; bases with no gene match: 4. The CDR3 nucleotides are TGTGCCAGCAGCCCTGACAGGGGATATGGCTACACCTTC. As protein: CASSPDRGYGYTF.

The chain combines TRBV7-9 with TRBJ1-6, with a possible D match to TRBD1 (6 bases). This CDR3 has 14 amino acids. CDR1 is SEHNR, CDR2 FQNEAQ, per germline (reference sequence). V lost 1 base and J lost 7, with 8 bases in between. As DNA, the CDR3 is TGTGCCAGCAGCTTAGAACAGGGAAATTCACCCCTCCACTTT. Its protein product is CASSLEQGNSPLHF.

This sequence joins TRBV11-1 and TRBJ2-7; D unclear. CDR1 is SGHAT, CDR2 FQDESV, per germline (reference sequence). CDR3 size: 13 residues. V dropped 1 base and J dropped 6 bases, with 10 bases sitting between them. CDR3 nucleotide sequence: TGTGCCAGCAGCTTAGAGCGAGGCTTCGAGCAGTACTTC. This encodes CASSLERGFEQYF.